One sample yielded the 18 T cell receptor beta chains listed below, sequenced in a study of OX40 agonist ivuxolimab in advanced cancers. Clones were read by immunoSEQ multiplex PCR, and TCRdb kept only the in-frame ones, dropping some. The data contain 65,000 to 85,000 clones, about 86% of them singletons. This sample comprised CD4+ or CD8+ T cells sorted from blood, obtained in a trial of the OX40 agonist ivuxolimab. The source is an adult with an advanced solid tumor such as melanoma, head and neck, liver or kidney cancer.

The chain uses TRBV7-2 and TRBJ1-1, with TRBD1 matching over 9 bases. Germline V gives CDR1 SGHTA, CDR2 FQGNSA. CDR3 size: 17 residues. The V and J ends lost 1 base and 1 base, in that order; junction bases with no gene match: 7. The CDR3: CASSLGAGGQGNTEAFF. The DNA of the CDR3 is TGTGCCAGCAGCTTAGGAGCCGGGGGACAGGGGAACACTGAAGCTTTCTTT.

This chain joins TRBV6-5 and TRBJ1-2; 8 nucleotides align to TRBD1. V lost 7 bases, J lost 4 bases, and 11 bases stayed unmatched. This CDR3 spans 15 amino acids. CDR1 and CDR2 (germline): MNHEY, SVGAGI. CDR3 loop: CASTGRRQGSYGYTF. The CDR3 nucleotides are TGTGCCAGCACCGGGAGGCGACAGGGGAGCTATGGCTACACCTTC.

The CDR3 region is CASRAQGEVNQPQHF. In DNA form, the CDR3 reads TGTGCCAGCAGAGCTCAGGGTGAGGTCAATCAGCCCCAGCATTTT. This rearrangement joins TRBV28 to TRBJ1-5, with D perhaps TRBD1 (5 bases). The CDR3 is made up of 15 amino acids. Trimming removed 6 bases from V and 3 bases from J, with 15 bases in between. Germline V gene lookup returns CDR1 MDHEN and CDR2 SYDVKM.

The chain combines TRBV19 with TRBJ1-6; D is possibly TRBD1 (5 bases). The V gene lost 8 bases and the J gene lost 5 bases, with 13 bases spanning the gap. This CDR3 has 14 amino acids. Germline CDR1 is LNHDA and CDR2 is SQIVND (reference sequence). CDR3 coding DNA: TGTGCCAGTGGGCCGGGACGGGATAATTCACCCCTCCACTTT. The encoded protein is CASGPGRDNSPLHF.

J is TRBJ2-7 and V is TRBV27; D possibly corresponds to TRBD2 (6 bases). Germline values: CDR1 MNHEY, CDR2 SMNVEV (reference sequence). V lost 5 bases and J 0 bases, leaving 14 bases between the germline ends. The CDR3 has 15 amino acids. The CDR3 nucleotides are TGTGCCAGCAGTGCATCTAGCGTAGTCTCCTACGAGCAGTACTTC. Translating gives CASSASSVVSYEQYF.

This clone was detected only once. A much larger clone lies one base from this, so it may be a read error. The chain recombines TRBV9 with TRBJ1-4; 9 bases agree with TRBD1. Per the germline V gene, CDR1 is SGDLS and CDR2 is YYNGEE. The CDR3 runs to 15 residues. The V segment lost 0 bases and the J segment 8 bases; nucleotides outside the gene matches: 5. For the CDR3, the DNA is TGTGCCAGCAGCGTAGGGGGGACAGGGCCGGAAAAACTGTTTTTT. Residues: CASSVGGTGPEKLFF. Filled out from reference TRBV9 and TRBJ1-4, the complete variable domain reads DSGVTQTPKHLITATGQRVTLRCSPRSGDLSVYWYQQSLDQGLQFLIQYYNGEERAKGNILERFSAQQFPDLHSELNLSSLELGDSALYFCASSVGGTGPEKLFFGSGTQLSVL.

The chain employs TRBV27 and TRBJ1-5, with D perhaps matching TRBD1 (6 bases). The ends were cut back, 6 bases at V and 1 base at J, with 13 bases in the middle. The CDR3 runs 15 residues. In germline, CDR1 is MNHEY, CDR2 SMNVEV (reference sequence). CDR3 DNA sequence: TGTGCCAGCAGCCCCAGGGGAGAGAGCAATCAGCCCCAGCATTTT. Translation gives CASSPRGESNQPQHF.

The chain joins TRBV6-1 to TRBJ1-5; TRBD1 matches at 9 bases. V gave up 6 bases and J gave up 5 bases; unmatched junction bases: 8. Germline V CDR1 and CDR2: MNHNS, SASEGT. The CDR3 is 15 residues long. CDR3 sequence: CASRDTGTGYQPQHF. CDR3 nucleotides: TGTGCCAGCAGGGACACCGGGACAGGGTATCAGCCCCAGCATTTT.

The chain carries TRBV20-1 and TRBJ1-2; D uncertain. Germline CDR1 reads DFQATT; CDR2 reads SNEGSKA (reference sequence). V was shortened by 5 bases and J by 5 bases, with 9 bases between the two germline ends. The CDR3 consists of 11 residues. The CDR3 loop is CSAPWGYGYTF. For the CDR3, the DNA is TGCAGTGCTCCGTGGGGATATGGCTACACCTTC.

DNA for the CDR3: TGCGCCAGCAGCCAGGACCGGGGACCCGGGGAGCTGTTTTTT. Its translation: CASSQDRGPGELFF. The chain links TRBV4-3 to TRBJ2-2; D is perhaps TRBD1 or TRBD2 (5 bases each). Trimming pared 3 bases from V and 6 bases from J, leaving 11 bases between. Germline-derived CDR1 and CDR2 are LGHNA and YSLEER. CDR3 size: 14 residues.

The chain links TRBV29-1 to TRBJ1-6; D might be TRBD1 (6 bases). The CDR3 sequence is 15 residues long. Germline V CDR1 and CDR2: SQVTM, ANQGSEA. Trimming cost V 6 bases and J 6 bases, with 18 bases left between them. CDR3 coding DNA: TGCAGCGTGGCCTCGGGGGCGACCAGTAATTCACCCCTCCACTTT. Protein sequence: CSVASGATSNSPLHF.

The gene calls are TRBV7-9 and TRBJ2-7; 7 bases align to TRBD1. The J segment lost 2 bases and the V segment lost 5 bases, leaving 6 bases of the junction unmatched. Germline V gives CDR1 SEHNR, CDR2 FQNEAQ (reference sequence). The CDR3 is made up of 14 amino acids. CDR3 sequence: CASSLSDRTYEQYF. In DNA, the CDR3 is TGTGCCAGCAGCCTCTCGGACAGGACCTACGAGCAGTACTTC.

This sequence joins TRBV2 and TRBJ1-1; D is undetermined. CDR1 is SNHLY, CDR2 FYNNEI, per germline. The CDR3 covers 12 residues. V gave up 3 bases and J gave up 1 base, with 3 bases separating them. CDR3 sequence reads: CASSEQNTEAFF. The CDR3 region has the DNA TGTGCCAGCAGTGAGCAGAACACTGAAGCTTTCTTT.

The chain employs TRBV9 and TRBJ2-5, with D tentatively TRBD1 (5 bases). Trimming pared 0 bases from V and 0 bases from J, leaving 6 bases between. Per the germline V gene, CDR1 is SGDLS and CDR2 is YYNGEE. The CDR3 runs 14 residues. CDR3 in DNA: TGTGCCAGCAGCGTAGAGGGGTACCAAGAGACCCAGTACTTC. This codes for CASSVEGYQETQYF.

The chain is built from TRBV11-3 and TRBJ1-2; 11 bases align to TRBD1. CDR1 SGHNT and CDR2 YENEEA come from the germline V gene. V shed 5 bases, J shed 6 bases, and the junction held 8 bases outside the gene matches. This CDR3 contains 15 residues. In DNA form, the CDR3 reads TGTGCCAGCAGCGCAACCGGGACAGGGGGACATGGCTACACCTTC. This sequence encodes CASSATGTGGHGYTF.

The chain is built from TRBV11-2 and TRBJ1-2, with D unclear. The V and J ends lost 1 base and 1 base respectively, with 10 bases between them. This CDR3 spans 15 amino acids. Germline lookup yields CDR1 SGHAT and CDR2 FQNNGV. CDR3 residues: CASSLVAPDNYGYTF. CDR3 nucleotide sequence: TGTGCCAGCAGCTTAGTAGCACCTGATAACTATGGCTACACCTTC. The full variable domain, completed using reference TRBV11-2 and TRBJ1-2, is EAGVAQSPRYKIIEKRQSVAFWCNPISGHATLYWYQQILGQGPKLLIQFQNNGVVDDSQLPKDRFSAERLKGVDSTLKIQPAKLEDSAVYLCASSLVAPDNYGYTFGSGTRLTVV.

Only a few counts were recorded for this clone. This sequence joins TRBV7-2 and TRBJ2-1, with no clear D. In germline, CDR1 is SGHTA, CDR2 FQGNSA. The CDR3 loop spans 14 amino acids. The ends were cut back, 5 bases at V and 3 bases at J, with 11 bases in the middle. CDR3 amino acids: CASSRGQDYNEQFF. The CDR3 DNA follows: TGTGCCAGCAGCCGAGGCCAGGACTACAATGAGCAGTTCTTC. The whole variable domain, remainder taken from reference TRBV7-2 and TRBJ2-1, is GAGVSQSPSNKVTEKGKDVELRCDPISGHTALYWYRQSLGQGLEFLIYFQGNSAPDKSGLPSDRFSAERTGGSVSTLTIQRTQQEDSAVYLCASSRGQDYNEQFFGPGTRLTVL.

The V and J genes are TRBV7-2 and TRBJ1-1; D might be TRBD1 (5 bases). Trimming removed 6 bases from V and 9 bases from J, with 14 bases in between. Germline V CDR1 and CDR2: SGHTA, FQGNSA. The CDR3 is made up of 12 amino acids. This CDR3 reads CASSRDGVQAFF. For the CDR3, the DNA is TGTGCCAGCAGTCGGGACGGAGTTCAAGCTTTCTTT. Using reference TRBV7-2 and TRBJ1-1 for the parts outside the CDR3, the full variable domain is GAGVSQSPSNKVTEKGKDVELRCDPISGHTALYWYRQSLGQGLEFLIYFQGNSAPDKSGLPSDRFSAERTGGSVSTLTIQRTQQEDSAVYLCASSRDGVQAFFGQGTRLTVV.